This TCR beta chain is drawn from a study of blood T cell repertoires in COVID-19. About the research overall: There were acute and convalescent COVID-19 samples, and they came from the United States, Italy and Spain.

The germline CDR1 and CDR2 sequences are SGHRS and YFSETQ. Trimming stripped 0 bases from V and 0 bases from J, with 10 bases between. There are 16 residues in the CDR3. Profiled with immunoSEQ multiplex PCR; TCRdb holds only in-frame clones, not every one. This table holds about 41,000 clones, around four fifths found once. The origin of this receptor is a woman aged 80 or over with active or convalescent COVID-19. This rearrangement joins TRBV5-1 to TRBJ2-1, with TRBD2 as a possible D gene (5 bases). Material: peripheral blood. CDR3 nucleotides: TGCGCCAGCAGCTTGGCTAGCCTTAGCTCCTACAATGAGCAGTTCTTC. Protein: CASSLASLSSYNEQFF.